A single sample is the source of the 4 T cell receptor beta chains below, sequenced in a study of T cell responses to AZD1222 COVID-19 vaccine. TCRdb's copy holds only in-frame clones and misses some; the assay was immunoSEQ multiplex PCR. The profile shows around 200,000 clones, 70% to 90% of them singletons. This specimen consisted of peripheral blood, obtained on day 0 of AZD1222 vaccination. These receptors were collected from an adult in good health.

V and J are TRBV27 and TRBJ2-3, with 11 bases aligning to TRBD2. Germline CDR1 and CDR2: MNHEY and SMNVEV (reference sequence). The CDR3 totals 15 residues. V was clipped by 7 bases and J by 3 bases; unmatched bases: 6. CDR3 coding DNA: TGTGCCAGCACCCTTAGCGGGGGGGGAACAGATACGCAGTATTTT. Its protein is CASTLSGGGTDTQYF.

The J gene is TRBJ2-1, the V gene TRBV27; 13 bases agree with TRBD2. The CDR3 has 15 residues. Germline V lookup: CDR1 MNHEY, CDR2 SMNVEV (reference sequence). After removal of 3 bases from V and 7 bases from J, the junction contained 3 bases not matched to a gene. The CDR3 here is CASSFRGLAGNEQFF. CDR3 DNA: TGTGCCAGCAGTTTTAGGGGACTAGCGGGAAATGAGCAGTTCTTC.

J is TRBJ1-3 and V is TRBV18; no reliable D call. Germline V CDR1 and CDR2: KGHSH, LQKENI. The CDR3 totals 15 residues. V dropped 5 bases and J dropped 2 bases, with 13 bases sitting between them. CDR3: CASSSDGRAGNTIYF. The CDR3 DNA is TGTGCCAGCTCATCCGACGGCCGGGCTGGAAACACCATATATTTT.

This sequence joins TRBV18 and TRBJ2-5; D unresolved. CDR3 size: 11 residues. V dropped 2 bases and J dropped 5 bases, with 3 bases sitting between them. Germline loops: CDR1 KGHSH, CDR2 LQKENI. As DNA, the CDR3 is TGTGCCAGCTCACCAATGGAGACCCAGTACTTC. Residues: CASSPMETQYF.